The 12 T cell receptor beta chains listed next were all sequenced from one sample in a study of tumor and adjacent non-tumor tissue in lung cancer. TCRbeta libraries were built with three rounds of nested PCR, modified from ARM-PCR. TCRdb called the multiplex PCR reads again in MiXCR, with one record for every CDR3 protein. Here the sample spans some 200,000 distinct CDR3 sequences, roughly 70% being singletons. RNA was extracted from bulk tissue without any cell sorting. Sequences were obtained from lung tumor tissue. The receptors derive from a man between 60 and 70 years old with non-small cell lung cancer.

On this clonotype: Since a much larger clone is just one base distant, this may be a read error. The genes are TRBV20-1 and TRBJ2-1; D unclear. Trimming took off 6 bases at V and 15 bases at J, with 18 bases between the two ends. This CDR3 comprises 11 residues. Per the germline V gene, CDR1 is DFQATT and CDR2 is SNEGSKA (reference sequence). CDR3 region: CSAPSVTSRFF. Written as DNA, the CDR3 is TGCAGTGCCCCGTCCGTGACCTCCAGGTTCTTC.

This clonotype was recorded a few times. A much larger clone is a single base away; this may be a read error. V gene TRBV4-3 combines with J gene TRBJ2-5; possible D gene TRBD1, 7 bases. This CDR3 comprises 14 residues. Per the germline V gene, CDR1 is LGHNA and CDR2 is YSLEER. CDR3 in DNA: TGCGCCAGCAACCAAGTTGGCGGGACAGTCCCCCAGTACTTC. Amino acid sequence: CASNQVGGTVPQYF.

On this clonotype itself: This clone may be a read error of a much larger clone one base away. The CDR3, as DNA: TGCAGTGCTAGAGAGTCAGGGACCCAAGCTTTCTTT. As protein: CSARESGTQAFF. The chain has TRBV20-1 and TRBJ1-1, with D maybe TRBD1 (5 bases). The CDR3 consists of 12 residues. Deletions cut 0 bases from V and 9 bases from J, with 11 bases between. Germline lookup yields CDR1 DFQATT and CDR2 SNEGSKA (reference sequence).

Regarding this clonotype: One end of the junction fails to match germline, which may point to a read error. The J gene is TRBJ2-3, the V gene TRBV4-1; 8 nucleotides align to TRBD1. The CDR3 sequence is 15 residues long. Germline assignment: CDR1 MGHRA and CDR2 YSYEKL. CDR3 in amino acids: CVSRPGTGVTDTQYF. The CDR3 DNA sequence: TGCGTCAGCAGGCCCGGGACAGGAGTGACAGATACGCAGTATTTT.

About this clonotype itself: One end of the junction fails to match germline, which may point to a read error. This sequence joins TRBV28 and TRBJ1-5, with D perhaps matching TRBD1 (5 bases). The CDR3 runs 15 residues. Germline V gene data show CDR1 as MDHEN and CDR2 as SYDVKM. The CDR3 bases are TGTGCCATCAGTTTTTCAGGGAAAGGCAATCAGCTCCAGCATTTT. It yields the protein CAISFSGKGNQLQHF.

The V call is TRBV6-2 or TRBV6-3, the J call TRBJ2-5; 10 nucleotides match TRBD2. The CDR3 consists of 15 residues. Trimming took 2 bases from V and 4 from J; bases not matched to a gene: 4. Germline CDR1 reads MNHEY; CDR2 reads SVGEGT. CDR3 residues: CASSYDLAGAETQYF. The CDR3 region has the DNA TGTGCCAGCAGTTACGATCTAGCGGGAGCAGAGACCCAGTACTTC.

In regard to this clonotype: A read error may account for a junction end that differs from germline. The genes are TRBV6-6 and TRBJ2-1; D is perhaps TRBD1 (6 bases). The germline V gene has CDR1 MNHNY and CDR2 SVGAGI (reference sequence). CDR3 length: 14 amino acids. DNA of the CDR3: TGTGCCAGCATCGGGACAACCAAACACAATGAGGAGTTCTTC. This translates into CASIGTTKHNEEFF.

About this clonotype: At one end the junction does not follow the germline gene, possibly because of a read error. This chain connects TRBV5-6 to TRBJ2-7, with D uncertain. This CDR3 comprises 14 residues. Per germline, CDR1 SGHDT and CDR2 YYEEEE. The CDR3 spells CTSRLSPDSYEQYF. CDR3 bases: TGTACCAGCAGATTATCACCTGACTCCTACGAGCAGTACTTC.

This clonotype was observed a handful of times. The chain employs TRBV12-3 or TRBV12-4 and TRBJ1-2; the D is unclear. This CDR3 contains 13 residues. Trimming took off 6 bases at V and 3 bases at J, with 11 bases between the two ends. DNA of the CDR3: TGTGCCAGCAGGGGGTCACAAGACTATGGCTACACCTTC. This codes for CASRGSQDYGYTF.

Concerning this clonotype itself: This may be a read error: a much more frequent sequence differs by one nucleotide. In DNA, the CDR3 is TGCAGTACATATAGTCCTAGCTACTCCTACGAGCAGTACTTC. It translates to CSTYSPSYSYEQYF. The chain uses TRBV20-1 and TRBJ2-7, with TRBD2 as a possible D gene (5 bases). Germline CDR1 and CDR2: DFQATT and SNEGSKA (reference sequence). V lost 8 bases, J lost 0 bases, and 17 bases lay in between. The CDR3 extends over 14 amino acids.

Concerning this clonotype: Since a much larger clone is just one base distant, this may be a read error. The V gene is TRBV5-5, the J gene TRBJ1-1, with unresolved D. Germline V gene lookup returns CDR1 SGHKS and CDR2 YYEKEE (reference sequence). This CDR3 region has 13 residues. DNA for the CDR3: TGTACCAGCACCGCCGCCTTGAACACTGAAGCTTTCTTT. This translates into CTSTAALNTEAFF.

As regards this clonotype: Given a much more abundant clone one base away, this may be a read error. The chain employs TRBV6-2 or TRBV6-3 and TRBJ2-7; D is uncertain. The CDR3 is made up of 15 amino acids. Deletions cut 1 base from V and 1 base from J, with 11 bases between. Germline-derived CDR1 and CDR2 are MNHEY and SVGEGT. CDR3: CASSYLISVSYEQYF. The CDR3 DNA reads TGTGCCAGCAGTTACTTGATCAGCGTTTCCTACGAGCAGTACTTC.